This T cell receptor beta chain was captured in a study of shared clonotypes between healthy human individuals. Study-level background: The study used three CD4 naive, three CD4 memory, two CD8 naive and one CD8 memory plate per donor.

In its sample, this clone was seen once. Its antigen is still unknown. CD4+ cells yielded CD45RA+ naive and CD45RA-negative memory subsets. The CDR3 covers 13 residues. Trimming took 1 base from V and 2 from J, leaving 5 bases between them. Germline lookup yields CDR1 MGHRA and CDR2 YSYEKL. Several immunoSEQ plates received, in even portions, the genomic DNA of each subset. Profiled with immunoSEQ multiplex PCR; TCRdb holds only in-frame clones, not every one. Altogether over a million clones are present, around 97% being singletons, with the ten largest covering 0.95% to 1.5%. Study conclusions and caveats: Several donors held 5% to 5.5% of naive CD4 clonotypes in common.

This chain joins TRBV4-1 and TRBJ2-5; D gene ambiguous. Sequenced material: naive CD4+ T cells sorted from blood. Subset of the sample: CD45RA+ positively selected. The TCR sequence derives from a man aged 25-45 years in good health. The CDR3 DNA sequence: TGCGCCAGCAGCCAAGTGTCACAAGAGACCCAGTACTTC. It specifies CASSQVSQETQYF.